This T cell receptor beta chain was sequenced in a study of T cells expressing NK-cell markers (dated by TCRdb to the early 2020s). Background for the entire study: Fewer than ten donors provided sorted CD3+CD56+NKG2C+, CD3+CD56+NKG2C- and CD3+CD56-NKG2C+ T-cell subsets, whose TCR beta-chain repertoires were profiled. Among the eight sequenced donors, only one was HCMV-seronegative, while the other seven were HCMV-seropositive. All eight donors whose samples were sequenced were randomly selected healthy volunteers, three of them men and five women. The libraries were sequenced on Illumina HiSeq 2000/2500, MiSeq or NextSeq, producing 2 x 150 bp reads. What the authors observed across the whole study: Whether the expanded NKG2C-expressing T cell clones were specific for HCMV antigens was left unclear. Those dominant clonotypes were again the most abundant among CD3+CD56-NKG2C+ cells in a few donors, at roughly 25-65%. In roughly six donors, the dominant CD3+CD56+NKG2C+ clonotypes ranked among the top 10 CD8+ clonotypes, making up 1.0-7.0% of CD8+ T cells.

A note on this clonotype: It lacks a known antigen.

Sequencing was carried out with an Illumina HiSeq 2000. The TCR beta cDNA libraries were made using 5'RACE template switching, a step that added both a universal primer site and unique molecular identifiers. cDNA synthesis was primed from the TCR beta constant segment and was followed by two successive PCR amplification steps. The authors' pipeline ran thus. MIGEC handled demultiplexing of the reads and grouping by UMI, while MiTCR was used to assemble and quantify clonotypes. Only TCR cDNA sequences supported by at least two reads were kept to exclude erroneous sequences. The tcR package was used for downstream repertoire analysis, with clonotypes matched between fractions based on CDR3 nucleotide sequence plus V segment. Antigen specificity was annotated against VDJdb with VDJmatch, allowing one amino acid substitution in CDR3. TCRdb reprocessed the reads, and each CDR3 protein sequence is entered once, without DNA. These V and J calls are TCRdb output, not the study's own analysis. The record for this sample contains 550,000 to 600,000 distinct CDR3 sequences. The top ten clones comprise approximately 3.6% of the sample.

To determine HCMV serostatus, a commercial ELISA kit was used to detect HCMV-specific IgG in serum. Peripheral blood mononuclear cells were isolated from blood by Ficoll density gradient centrifugation. Looking up the germline V gene yields CDR1 SQVTM and CDR2 ANQGSEA. Its CDR3 holds 13 amino acids, cysteine through phenylalanine. No nucleotide data were recorded. Recombination connected TRBV29-1 to TRBJ1-4. The receptor was isolated from a man aged 18 to 29 in good health. Donor details come from another sample of the same person, matched by shared clones. Material: blood T cells: a sorted CD56 or NKG2C T cell subset, CD4+ or CD8+ T cells, or bulk PBMC T cells (not recorded which). The CDR3: CSAARGVNEKLFF.